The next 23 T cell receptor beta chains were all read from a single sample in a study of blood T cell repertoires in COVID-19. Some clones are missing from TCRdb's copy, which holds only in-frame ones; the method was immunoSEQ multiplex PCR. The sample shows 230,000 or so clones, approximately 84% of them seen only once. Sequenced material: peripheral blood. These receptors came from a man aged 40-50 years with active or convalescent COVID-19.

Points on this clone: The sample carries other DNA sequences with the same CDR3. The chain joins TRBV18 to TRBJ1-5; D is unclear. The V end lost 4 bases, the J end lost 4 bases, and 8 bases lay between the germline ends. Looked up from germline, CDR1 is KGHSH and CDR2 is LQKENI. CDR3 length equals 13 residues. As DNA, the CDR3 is TGTGCCAGCTCACGGCAGGATAATCAGCCCCAGCATTTT. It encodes CASSRQDNQPQHF.

The CDR3 DNA sequence: TGTGCCAGCAGCTTAGAGTCACAGGCCTACTACGAGCAGTACTTC. Translating it yields CASSLESQAYYEQYF. The chain employs TRBV11-2 and TRBJ2-7, with D maybe TRBD1 (5 bases). This CDR3 spans 15 amino acids. The V gene's germline CDR1 is SGHAT and CDR2 FQNNGV. The ends were cut back, 0 bases at V and 3 bases at J, with 12 bases in the middle.

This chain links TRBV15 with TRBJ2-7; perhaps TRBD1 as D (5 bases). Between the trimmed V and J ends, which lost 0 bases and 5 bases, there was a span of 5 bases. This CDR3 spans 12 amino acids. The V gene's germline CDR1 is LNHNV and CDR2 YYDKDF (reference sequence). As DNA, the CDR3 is TGTGCCACCAGCAGAGACAGGGACGAGCAGTACTTC. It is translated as CATSRDRDEQYF.

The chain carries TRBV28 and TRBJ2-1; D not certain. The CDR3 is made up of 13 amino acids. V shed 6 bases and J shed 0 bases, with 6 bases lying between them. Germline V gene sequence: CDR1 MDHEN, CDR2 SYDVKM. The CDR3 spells CASRQSSYNEQFF. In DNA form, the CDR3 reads TGTGCCAGCAGACAGAGCTCCTACAATGAGCAGTTCTTC.

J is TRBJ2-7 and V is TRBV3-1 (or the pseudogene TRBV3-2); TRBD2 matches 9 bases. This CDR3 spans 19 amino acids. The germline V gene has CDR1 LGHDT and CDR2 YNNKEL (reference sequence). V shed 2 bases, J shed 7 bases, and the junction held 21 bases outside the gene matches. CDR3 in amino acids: CASSQSFGGGLAGRMEQYF. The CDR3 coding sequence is TGTGCCAGCAGCCAATCCTTCGGTGGGGGGCTAGCGGGGCGCATGGAGCAGTACTTC.

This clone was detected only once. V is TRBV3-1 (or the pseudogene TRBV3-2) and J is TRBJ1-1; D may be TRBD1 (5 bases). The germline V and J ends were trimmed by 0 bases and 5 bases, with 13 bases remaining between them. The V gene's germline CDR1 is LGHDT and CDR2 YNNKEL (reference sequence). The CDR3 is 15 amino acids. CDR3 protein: CASSQDRGPWTEAFF. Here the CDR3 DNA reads TGTGCCAGCAGCCAAGATAGGGGTCCCTGGACTGAAGCTTTCTTT.

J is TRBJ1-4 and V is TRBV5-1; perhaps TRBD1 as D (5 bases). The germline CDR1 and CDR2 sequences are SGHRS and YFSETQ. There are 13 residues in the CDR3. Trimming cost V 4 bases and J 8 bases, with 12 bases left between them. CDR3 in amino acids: CASSTWEGEKLFF. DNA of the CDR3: TGCGCCAGCAGCACATGGGAGGGGGAAAAACTGTTTTTT.

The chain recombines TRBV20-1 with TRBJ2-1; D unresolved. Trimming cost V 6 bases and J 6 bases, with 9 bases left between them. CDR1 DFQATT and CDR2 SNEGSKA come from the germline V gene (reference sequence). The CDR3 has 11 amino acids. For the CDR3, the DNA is TGCAGTGCCGACCCAGGCAATGAGCAGTTCTTC. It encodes CSADPGNEQFF.

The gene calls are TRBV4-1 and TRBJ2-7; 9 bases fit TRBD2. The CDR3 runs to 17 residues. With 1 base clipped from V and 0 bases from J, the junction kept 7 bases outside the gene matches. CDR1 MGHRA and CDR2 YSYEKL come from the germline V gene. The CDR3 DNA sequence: TGCGCCAGCAGCCAAGTTGAGCCTAGCGGGATCTCCTACGAGCAGTACTTC. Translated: CASSQVEPSGISYEQYF.

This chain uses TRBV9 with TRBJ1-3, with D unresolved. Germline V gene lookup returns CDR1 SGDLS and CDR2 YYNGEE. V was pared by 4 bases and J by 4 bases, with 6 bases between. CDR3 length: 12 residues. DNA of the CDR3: TGTGCCAGCAGCACACGAGGAAACACCATATATTTT. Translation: CASSTRGNTIYF. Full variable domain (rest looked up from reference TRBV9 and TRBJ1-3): DSGVTQTPKHLITATGQRVTLRCSPRSGDLSVYWYQQSLDQGLQFLIQYYNGEERAKGNILERFSAQQFPDLHSELNLSSLELGDSALYFCASSTRGNTIYFGEGSWLTVV.

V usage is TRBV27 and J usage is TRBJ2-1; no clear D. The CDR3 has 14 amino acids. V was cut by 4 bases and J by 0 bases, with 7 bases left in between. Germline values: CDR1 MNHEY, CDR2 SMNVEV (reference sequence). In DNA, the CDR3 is TGTGCCAGCAGTTCGGGTGTCTCCTACAATGAGCAGTTCTTC. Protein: CASSSGVSYNEQFF.

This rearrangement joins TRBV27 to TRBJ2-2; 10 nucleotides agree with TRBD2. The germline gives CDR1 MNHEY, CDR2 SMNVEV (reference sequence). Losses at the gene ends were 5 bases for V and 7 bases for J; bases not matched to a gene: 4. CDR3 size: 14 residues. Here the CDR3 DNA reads TGTGCCAGCAGTCCGGGACTAGCGATCGGGGAGCTGTTTTTT. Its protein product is CASSPGLAIGELFF.

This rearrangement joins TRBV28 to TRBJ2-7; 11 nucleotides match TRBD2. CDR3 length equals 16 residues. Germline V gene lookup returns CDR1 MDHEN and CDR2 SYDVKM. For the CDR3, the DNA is TGTGCTTGCGCGGTAGCGGGAGGGCCAAGGCCCCACGAGCAGTACTTC. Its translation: CACAVAGGPRPHEQYF. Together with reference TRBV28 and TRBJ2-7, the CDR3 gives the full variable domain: DVKVTQSSRYLVKRTGEKVFLECVQDMDHENMFWYRQDPGLGLRLIYFSYDVKMKEKGDIPEGYSVSREKKERFSLILESASTNQTSMYLCACAVAGGPRPHEQYFGPGTRLTVT.

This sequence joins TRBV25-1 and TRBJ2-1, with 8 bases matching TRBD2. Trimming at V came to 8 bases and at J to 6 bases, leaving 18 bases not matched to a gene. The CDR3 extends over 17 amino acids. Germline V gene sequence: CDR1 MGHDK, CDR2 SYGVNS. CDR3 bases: TGTGCCAGCGGAACCCTTAACGGGGGAAGCGGGAGCAATGAGCAGTTCTTC. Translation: CASGTLNGGSGSNEQFF. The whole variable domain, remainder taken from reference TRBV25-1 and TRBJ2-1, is EADIYQTPRYLVIGTGKKITLECSQTMGHDKMYWYQQDPGMELHLIHYSYGVNSTEKGDLSSESTVSRIRTEHFPLTLESARPSHTSQYLCASGTLNGGSGSNEQFFGPGTRLTVL.

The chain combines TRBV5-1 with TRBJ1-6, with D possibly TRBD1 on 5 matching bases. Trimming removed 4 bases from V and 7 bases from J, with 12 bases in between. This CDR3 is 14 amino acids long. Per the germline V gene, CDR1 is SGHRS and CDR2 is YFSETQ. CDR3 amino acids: CASSKSGINSPLHF. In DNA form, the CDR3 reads TGCGCCAGCAGCAAATCAGGGATCAATTCACCCCTCCACTTT.

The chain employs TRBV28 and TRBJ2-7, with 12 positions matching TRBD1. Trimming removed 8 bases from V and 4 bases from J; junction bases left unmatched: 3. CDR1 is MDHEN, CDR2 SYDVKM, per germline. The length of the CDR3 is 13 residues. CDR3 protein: CASGTGGAYEQYF. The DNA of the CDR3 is TGTGCCAGCGGGACAGGGGGCGCGTACGAGCAGTACTTC.

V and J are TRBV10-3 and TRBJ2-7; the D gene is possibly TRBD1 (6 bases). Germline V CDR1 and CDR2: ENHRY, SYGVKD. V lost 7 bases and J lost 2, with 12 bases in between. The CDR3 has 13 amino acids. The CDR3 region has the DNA TGTGCCATCACCCCGGACAGCCCCTACGAGCAGTACTTC. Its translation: CAITPDSPYEQYF.

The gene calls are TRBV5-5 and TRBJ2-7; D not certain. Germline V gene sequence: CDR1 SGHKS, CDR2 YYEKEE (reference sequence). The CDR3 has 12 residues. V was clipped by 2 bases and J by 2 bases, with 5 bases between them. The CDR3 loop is CASSLRAYEQYF. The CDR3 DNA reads TGTGCCAGCAGCTTACGGGCCTACGAGCAGTACTTC. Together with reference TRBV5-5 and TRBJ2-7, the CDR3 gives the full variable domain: DAGVTQSPTHLIKTRGQQVTLRCSPISGHKSVSWYQQVLGQGPQFIFQYYEKEERGRGNFPDRFSARQFPNYSSELNVNALLLGDSALYLCASSLRAYEQYFGPGTRLTVT.

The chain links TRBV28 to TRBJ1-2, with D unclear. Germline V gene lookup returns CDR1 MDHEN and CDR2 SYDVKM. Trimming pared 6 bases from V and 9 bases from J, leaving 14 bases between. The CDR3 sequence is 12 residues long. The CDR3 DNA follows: TGTGCCAGCAGACGACAAGCGGGTAGCTACACCTTC. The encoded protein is CASRRQAGSYTF.

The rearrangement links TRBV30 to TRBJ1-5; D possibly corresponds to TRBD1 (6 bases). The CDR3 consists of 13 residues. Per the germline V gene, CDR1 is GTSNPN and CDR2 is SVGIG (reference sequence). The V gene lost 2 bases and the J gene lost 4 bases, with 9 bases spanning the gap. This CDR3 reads CAWSSDRNQPQHF. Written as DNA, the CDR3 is TGTGCCTGGAGTTCGGACAGAAATCAGCCCCAGCATTTT.

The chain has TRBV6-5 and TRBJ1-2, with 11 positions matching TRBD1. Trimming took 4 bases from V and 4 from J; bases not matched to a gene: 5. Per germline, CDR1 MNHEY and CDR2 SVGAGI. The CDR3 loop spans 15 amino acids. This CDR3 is CASSSRTGGAYGYTF. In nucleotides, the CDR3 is TGTGCCAGCAGTTCCCGGACAGGGGGCGCCTATGGCTACACCTTC.

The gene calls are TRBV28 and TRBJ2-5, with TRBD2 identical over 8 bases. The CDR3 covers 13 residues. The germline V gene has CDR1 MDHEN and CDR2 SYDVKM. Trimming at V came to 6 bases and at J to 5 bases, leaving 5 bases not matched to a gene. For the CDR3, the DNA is TGTGCCAGCAGCGGGGGGGCTAGGGAGACCCAGTACTTC. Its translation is CASSGGARETQYF. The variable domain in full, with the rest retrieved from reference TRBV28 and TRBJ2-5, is DVKVTQSSRYLVKRTGEKVFLECVQDMDHENMFWYRQDPGLGLRLIYFSYDVKMKEKGDIPEGYSVSREKKERFSLILESASTNQTSMYLCASSGGARETQYFGPGTRLLVL.

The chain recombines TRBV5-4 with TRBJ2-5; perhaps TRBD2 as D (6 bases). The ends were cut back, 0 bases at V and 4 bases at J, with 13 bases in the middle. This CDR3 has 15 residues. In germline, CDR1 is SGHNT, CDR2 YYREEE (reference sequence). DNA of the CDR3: TGTGCCAGCAGCTTGGACCCGGGGGAGACAGAGACCCAGTACTTC. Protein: CASSLDPGETETQYF.